This T cell receptor (beta chain) was identified in a study of Graves' ophthalmopathy and Graves' hyperthyroidism. V lost 4 bases and J 0 bases, leaving 6 bases between the germline ends. The CDR3 extends over 14 amino acids. The V gene's germline CDR1 is KGHDR and CDR2 SFDVKD. Exclusion covered patients with other autoimmune diseases or uncontrolled infections (as well as pregnancy or lactation). The study amplified TCR beta CDR3 regions using RNA transcripts. First-round RT-PCR used HTBI primers; second-round multiplex PCR followed. TCRdb processed the multiplex PCR reads anew with MiXCR; each CDR3 protein has one entry. The sample yields around 600,000 distinct CDR3 sequences, about two fifths seen once.

This TCR derives from an adult man with Graves' ophthalmopathy. The J gene is TRBJ2-1, the V gene TRBV24-1; D is uncertain. Sequenced: peripheral blood. The CDR3, as DNA: TGTGCCACCAGTGAATCGGGCTCCTACAATGAGCAGTTCTTC. Translated: CATSESGSYNEQFF.